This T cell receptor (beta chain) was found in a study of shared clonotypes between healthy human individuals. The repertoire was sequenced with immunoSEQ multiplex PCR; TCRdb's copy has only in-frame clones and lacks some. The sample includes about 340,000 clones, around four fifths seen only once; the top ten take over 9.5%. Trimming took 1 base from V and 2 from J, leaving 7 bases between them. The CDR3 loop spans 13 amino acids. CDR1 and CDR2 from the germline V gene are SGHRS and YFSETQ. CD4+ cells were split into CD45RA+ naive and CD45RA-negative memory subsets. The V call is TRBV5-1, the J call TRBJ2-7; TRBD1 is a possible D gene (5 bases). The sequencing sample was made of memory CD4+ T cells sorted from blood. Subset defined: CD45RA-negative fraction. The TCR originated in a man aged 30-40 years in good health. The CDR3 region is CASSLQDTYEQYF. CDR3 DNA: TGCGCCAGCAGCTTGCAGGACACCTACGAGCAGTACTTC.